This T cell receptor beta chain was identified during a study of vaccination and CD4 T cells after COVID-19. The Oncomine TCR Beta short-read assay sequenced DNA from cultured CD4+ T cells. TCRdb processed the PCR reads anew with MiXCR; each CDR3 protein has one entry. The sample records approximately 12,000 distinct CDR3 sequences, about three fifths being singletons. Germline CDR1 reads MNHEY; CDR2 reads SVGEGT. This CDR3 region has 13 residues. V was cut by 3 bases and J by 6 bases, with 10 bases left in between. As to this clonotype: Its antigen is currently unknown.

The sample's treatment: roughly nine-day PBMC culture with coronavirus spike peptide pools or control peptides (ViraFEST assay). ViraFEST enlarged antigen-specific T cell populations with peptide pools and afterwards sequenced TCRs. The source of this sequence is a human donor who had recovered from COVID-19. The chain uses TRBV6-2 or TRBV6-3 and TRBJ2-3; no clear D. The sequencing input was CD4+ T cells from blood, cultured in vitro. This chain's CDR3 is CASSYLVRDTQYF. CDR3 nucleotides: TGTGCCAGCAGTTATCTGGTGCGCGATACGCAGTATTTT.